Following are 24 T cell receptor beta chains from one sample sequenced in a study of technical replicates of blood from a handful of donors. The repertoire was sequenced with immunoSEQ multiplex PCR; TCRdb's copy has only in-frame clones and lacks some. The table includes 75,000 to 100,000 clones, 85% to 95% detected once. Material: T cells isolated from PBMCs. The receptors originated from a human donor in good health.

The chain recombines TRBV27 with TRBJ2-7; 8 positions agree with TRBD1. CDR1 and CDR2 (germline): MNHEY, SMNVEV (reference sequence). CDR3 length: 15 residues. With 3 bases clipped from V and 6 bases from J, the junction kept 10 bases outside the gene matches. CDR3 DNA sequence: TGTGCCAGCAGTTTTGGCACAGGGGGTTTCGGCGAGCAGTACTTC. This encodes CASSFGTGGFGEQYF.

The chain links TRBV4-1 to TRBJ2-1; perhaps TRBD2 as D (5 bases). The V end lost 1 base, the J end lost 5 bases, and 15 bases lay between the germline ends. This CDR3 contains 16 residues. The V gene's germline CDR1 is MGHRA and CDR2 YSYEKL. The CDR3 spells CASSQGDGSADNEQFF. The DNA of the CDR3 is TGCGCCAGCAGCCAAGGAGATGGGAGTGCAGACAATGAGCAGTTCTTC.

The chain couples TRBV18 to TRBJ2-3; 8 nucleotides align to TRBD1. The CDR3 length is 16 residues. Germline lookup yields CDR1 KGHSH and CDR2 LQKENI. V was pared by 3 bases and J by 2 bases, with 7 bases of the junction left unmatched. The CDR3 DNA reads TGTGCCAGCTCACCGATGTGGGGACAGGACACAGATACGCAGTATTTT. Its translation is CASSPMWGQDTDTQYF.

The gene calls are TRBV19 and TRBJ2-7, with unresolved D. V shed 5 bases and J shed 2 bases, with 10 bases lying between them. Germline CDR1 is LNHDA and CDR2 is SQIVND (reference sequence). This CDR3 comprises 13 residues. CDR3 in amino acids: CASSATPPYEQYF. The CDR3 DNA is TGTGCCAGTAGTGCTACCCCCCCCTACGAGCAGTACTTC.

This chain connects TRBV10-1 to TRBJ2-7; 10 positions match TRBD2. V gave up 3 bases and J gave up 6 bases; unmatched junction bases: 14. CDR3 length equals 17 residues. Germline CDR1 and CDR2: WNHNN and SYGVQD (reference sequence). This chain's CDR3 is CASSESLGTSEFSEQYF. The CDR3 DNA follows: TGCGCCAGCAGTGAATCTCTCGGGACTAGCGAGTTTTCCGAGCAGTACTTC.

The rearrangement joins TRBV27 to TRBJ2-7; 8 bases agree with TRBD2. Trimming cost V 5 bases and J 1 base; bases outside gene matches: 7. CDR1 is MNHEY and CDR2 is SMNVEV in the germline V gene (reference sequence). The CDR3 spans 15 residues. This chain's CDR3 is CASSPSGLVSYEQYF. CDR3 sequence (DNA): TGTGCCAGCAGTCCCTCGGGACTAGTATCCTACGAGCAGTACTTC.

CDR3: CASSYQILGGPGNTEAFF. In nucleotides, the CDR3 is TGTGCCAGCAGCTATCAGATACTCGGGGGGCCGGGGAACACTGAAGCTTTCTTT. The rearrangement joins TRBV7-9 to TRBJ1-1; a weak D match, TRBD1 (6 bases). Germline CDR1 is SEHNR and CDR2 is FQNEAQ (reference sequence). The CDR3 is 18 residues long. V was cut by 4 bases and J by 1 base, with 22 bases left in between.

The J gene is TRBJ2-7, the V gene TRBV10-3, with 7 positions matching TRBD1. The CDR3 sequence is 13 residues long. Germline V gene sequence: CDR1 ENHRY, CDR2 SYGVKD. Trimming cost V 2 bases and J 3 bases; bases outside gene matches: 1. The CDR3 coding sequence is TGTGCCATCAGTGAGCGGGACAGCTACGAGCAGTACTTC. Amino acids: CAISERDSYEQYF.

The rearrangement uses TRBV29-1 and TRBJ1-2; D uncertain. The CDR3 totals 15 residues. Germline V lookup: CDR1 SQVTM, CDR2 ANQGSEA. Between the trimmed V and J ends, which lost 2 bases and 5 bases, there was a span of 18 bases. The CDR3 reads CSVETLDEPLYGYTF. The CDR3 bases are TGCAGCGTTGAAACCCTAGACGAACCACTTTATGGCTACACCTTC.

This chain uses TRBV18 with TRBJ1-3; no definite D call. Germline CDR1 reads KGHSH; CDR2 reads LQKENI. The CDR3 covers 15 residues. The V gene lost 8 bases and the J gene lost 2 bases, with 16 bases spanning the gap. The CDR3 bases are TGTGCCAGCCGATCAACAGCAACCACTGGAAACACCATATATTTT. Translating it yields CASRSTATTGNTIYF.

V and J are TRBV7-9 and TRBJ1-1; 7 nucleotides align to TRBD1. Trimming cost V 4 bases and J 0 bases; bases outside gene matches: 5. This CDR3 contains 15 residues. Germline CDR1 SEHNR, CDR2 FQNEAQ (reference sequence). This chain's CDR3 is CASSSGQPMNTEAFF. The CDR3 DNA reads TGTGCCAGCAGCTCGGGACAGCCCATGAACACTGAAGCTTTCTTT.

Here the CDR3 DNA reads TGTGCCAGCAGCTTGGGGGGGGAAGCCGCTGAAGCTTTCTTT. It specifies CASSLGGEAAEAFF. The V and J genes are TRBV5-8 and TRBJ1-1; the D gene is possibly TRBD1 (5 bases). Trimming took 0 bases from V and 6 from J, leaving 12 bases between them. The CDR3 runs to 14 residues. Germline CDR1 is SGHTS and CDR2 is YDEGEE.

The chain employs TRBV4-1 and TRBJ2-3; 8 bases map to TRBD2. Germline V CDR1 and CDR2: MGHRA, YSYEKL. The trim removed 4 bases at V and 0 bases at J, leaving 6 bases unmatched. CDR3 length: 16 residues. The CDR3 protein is CASSRPTSGSTDTQYF. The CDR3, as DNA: TGCGCCAGCAGCCGACCTACTAGCGGTAGCACAGATACGCAGTATTTT.

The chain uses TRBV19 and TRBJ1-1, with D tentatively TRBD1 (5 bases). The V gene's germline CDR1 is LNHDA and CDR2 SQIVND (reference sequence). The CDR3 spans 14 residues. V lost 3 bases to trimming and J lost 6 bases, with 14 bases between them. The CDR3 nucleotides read TGTGCCAGTAGTATTCAGGGCGTCGGCGCTGAAGCTTTCTTT. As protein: CASSIQGVGAEAFF.

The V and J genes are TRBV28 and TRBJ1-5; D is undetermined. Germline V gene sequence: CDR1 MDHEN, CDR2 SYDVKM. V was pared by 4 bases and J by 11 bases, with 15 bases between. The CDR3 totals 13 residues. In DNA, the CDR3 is TGTGCCAGCAGTTCCCTGGGCGCTCCGTCCCAGCATTTT. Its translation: CASSSLGAPSQHF.

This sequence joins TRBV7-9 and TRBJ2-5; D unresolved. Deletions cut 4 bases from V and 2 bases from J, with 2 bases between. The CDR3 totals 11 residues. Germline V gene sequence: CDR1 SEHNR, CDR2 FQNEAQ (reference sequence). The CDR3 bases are TGTGCCAGCAGCTCACAAGAGACCCAGTACTTC. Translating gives CASSSQETQYF.

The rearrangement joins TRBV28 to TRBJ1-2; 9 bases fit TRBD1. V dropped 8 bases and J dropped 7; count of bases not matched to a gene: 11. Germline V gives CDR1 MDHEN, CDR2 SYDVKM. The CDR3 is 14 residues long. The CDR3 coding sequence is TGTGCCAGCGTTACAGGGGGCGCTGAGGGTGGCTACACCTTC. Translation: CASVTGGAEGGYTF.

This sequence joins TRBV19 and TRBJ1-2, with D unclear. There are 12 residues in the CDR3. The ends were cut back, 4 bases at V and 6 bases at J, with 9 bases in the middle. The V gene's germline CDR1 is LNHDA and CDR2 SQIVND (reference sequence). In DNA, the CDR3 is TGTGCCAGTAGTACCCCCTTCGATGGCTACACCTTC. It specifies CASSTPFDGYTF.

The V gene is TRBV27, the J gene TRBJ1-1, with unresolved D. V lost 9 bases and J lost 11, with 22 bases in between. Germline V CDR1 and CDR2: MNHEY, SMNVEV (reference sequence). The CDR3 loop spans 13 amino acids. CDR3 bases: TGTGCCAGTCAATCCCCGTCCCGATCGGAGGCTTTCTTT. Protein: CASQSPSRSEAFF.

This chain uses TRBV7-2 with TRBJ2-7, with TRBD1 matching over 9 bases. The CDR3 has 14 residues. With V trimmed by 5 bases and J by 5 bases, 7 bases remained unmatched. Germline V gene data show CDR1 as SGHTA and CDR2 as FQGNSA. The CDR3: CASSTYRGRDEQYF. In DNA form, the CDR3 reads TGTGCCAGCAGCACCTACAGGGGGCGAGACGAGCAGTACTTC.

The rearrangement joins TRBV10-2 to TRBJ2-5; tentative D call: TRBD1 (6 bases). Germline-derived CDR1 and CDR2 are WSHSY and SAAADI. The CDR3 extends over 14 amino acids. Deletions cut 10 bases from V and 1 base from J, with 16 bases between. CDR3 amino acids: CATPLGHPQETQYF. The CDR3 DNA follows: TGCGCCACCCCGTTGGGACACCCCCAAGAGACCCAGTACTTC.

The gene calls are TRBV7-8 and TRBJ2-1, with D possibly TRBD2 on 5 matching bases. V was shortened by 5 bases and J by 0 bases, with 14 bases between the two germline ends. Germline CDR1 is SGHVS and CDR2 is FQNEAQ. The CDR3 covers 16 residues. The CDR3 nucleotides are TGTGCCAGCAGCCGGGCAACTAGGAGCTCCTACAATGAGCAGTTCTTC. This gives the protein CASSRATRSSYNEQFF.

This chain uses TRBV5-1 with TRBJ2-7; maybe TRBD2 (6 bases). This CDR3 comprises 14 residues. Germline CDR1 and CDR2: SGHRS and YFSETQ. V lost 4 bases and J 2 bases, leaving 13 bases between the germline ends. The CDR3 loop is CASSPGDGTYEQYF. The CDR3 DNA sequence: TGCGCCAGCAGCCCGGGGGACGGTACCTACGAGCAGTACTTC. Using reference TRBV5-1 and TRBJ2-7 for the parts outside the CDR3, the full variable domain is KAGVTQTPRYLIKTRGQQVTLSCSPISGHRSVSWYQQTPGQGLQFLFEYFSETQRNKGNFPGRFSGRQFSNSRSEMNVSTLELGDSALYLCASSPGDGTYEQYFGPGTRLTVT.

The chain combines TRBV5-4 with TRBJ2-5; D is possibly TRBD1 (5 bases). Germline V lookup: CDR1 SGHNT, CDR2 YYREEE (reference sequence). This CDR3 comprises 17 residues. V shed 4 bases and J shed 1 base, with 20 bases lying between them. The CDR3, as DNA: TGTGCCAGCAGCACCGATAGTCCGGACACCGGCCAAGAGACCCAGTACTTC. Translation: CASSTDSPDTGQETQYF.